The 11 T cell receptor beta chains below were found in one sample sequenced in a study of early T cells in non-severe SARS-CoV-2 infection. Each CDR3 protein is one row after TCRdb ran MiXCR on the 5' RACE reads. The table shows tens of thousands of distinct CDR3 sequences, with around 5.2% occurring only once. The sequenced sample was whole blood. The source of these receptors is an adult who was a healthcare worker with PCR-confirmed SARS-CoV-2 infection or an uninfected control (not recorded which).

This clonotype came up a few times. The genes are TRBV28 and TRBJ1-3; D might be TRBD1 (5 bases). CDR3 length: 17 amino acids. Deletions cut 5 bases from V and 0 bases from J, with 17 bases between. Per the germline V gene, CDR1 is MDHEN and CDR2 is SYDVKM. The chain's CDR3 is CASSPPGTVYSGNTIYF. Here the CDR3 DNA reads TGTGCCAGCAGTCCTCCCGGGACCGTATACTCTGGAAACACCATATATTTT. Together with reference TRBV28 and TRBJ1-3, the CDR3 gives the full variable domain: DVKVTQSSRYLVKRTGEKVFLECVQDMDHENMFWYRQDPGLGLRLIYFSYDVKMKEKGDIPEGYSVSREKKERFSLILESASTNQTSMYLCASSPPGTVYSGNTIYFGEGSWLTVV.

The chain combines TRBV4-3 with TRBJ2-7, with a tentative D call TRBD1 (6 bases). V was shortened by 0 bases and J by 11 bases, with 17 bases between the two germline ends. Germline CDR1 LGHNA, CDR2 YSLEER. The CDR3 is 14 amino acids. CDR3 in amino acids: CASSQDPNNRDKYF. DNA for the CDR3: TGCGCCAGCAGCCAAGATCCAAATAACCGGGACAAGTACTTC.

This CDR3 is CASSFRDRNSPLHF. Written as DNA, the CDR3 is TGTGCCAGCAGCTTCCGGGACAGAAATTCACCCCTCCACTTT. V gene TRBV7-3 combines with J gene TRBJ1-6; TRBD1 matches at 7 bases. The J segment lost 7 bases and the V segment lost 3 bases, leaving 3 bases of the junction unmatched. CDR1 SGHTA and CDR2 FQGTGA come from the germline V gene. The length of the CDR3 is 14 residues. Together with reference TRBV7-3 and TRBJ1-6, the CDR3 gives the full variable domain: GAGVSQTPSNKVTEKGKYVELRCDPISGHTALYWYRQSLGQGPEFLIYFQGTGAADDSGLPNDRFFAVRPEGSVSTLKIQRTERGDSAVYLCASSFRDRNSPLHFGNGTRLTVT.

The genes are TRBV15 and TRBJ2-7; D might be TRBD1 (5 bases). Trimming pared 0 bases from V and 5 bases from J, leaving 14 bases between. The CDR3 runs to 15 residues. CDR1 is LNHNV and CDR2 is YYDKDF in the germline V gene (reference sequence). Here the CDR3 DNA reads TGTGCCACCAGCAGAGATGGGGCCCAGTCGGACGAGCAGTACTTC. Encoded protein: CATSRDGAQSDEQYF.

This clonotype was seen repeatedly, ten times or more. This sequence joins TRBV28 and TRBJ1-3; D is undetermined. The V end lost 2 bases, the J end lost 0 bases, and 5 bases lay between the germline ends. This CDR3 spans 14 amino acids. CDR1 is MDHEN, CDR2 SYDVKM, per germline. The CDR3 is CASSLAGSGNTIYF. In DNA form, the CDR3 reads TGTGCCAGCAGTTTAGCAGGCTCTGGAAACACCATATATTTT. Based on the CDR3 plus reference TRBV28 and TRBJ1-3, the full variable domain is DVKVTQSSRYLVKRTGEKVFLECVQDMDHENMFWYRQDPGLGLRLIYFSYDVKMKEKGDIPEGYSVSREKKERFSLILESASTNQTSMYLCASSLAGSGNTIYFGEGSWLTVV.

The table lists this clonotype with many counts. J is TRBJ1-1 and V is TRBV7-2; D possibly corresponds to TRBD1 (6 bases). Germline CDR1 is SGHTA and CDR2 is FQGNSA. The CDR3 length is 15 residues. V was shortened by 4 bases and J by 0 bases, with 12 bases between the two germline ends. Here the CDR3 DNA reads TGTGCCAGCAGCTATAAGGACAGTGTGAACACTGAAGCTTTCTTT. This encodes CASSYKDSVNTEAFF.

This clonotype was recorded many times. V usage is TRBV3-1 and J usage is TRBJ2-4; TRBD2 agrees at 7 bases. Per germline, CDR1 LGHDT and CDR2 YNNKEL (reference sequence). The CDR3 is made up of 14 amino acids. J was trimmed by 8 bases and V by 4 bases; bases with no gene match: 8. The CDR3 sequence is CASSRSGPVDIQYF. CDR3 nucleotide sequence: TGTGCCAGCAGCCGTAGCGGGCCGGTGGACATTCAGTACTTC.

V usage is TRBV10-2 and J usage is TRBJ2-6, with 7 bases fitting TRBD2. The CDR3 sequence is 16 residues long. In germline, CDR1 is WSHSY, CDR2 SAAADI. The ends lost 4 bases at V and 2 bases at J; junction bases unmatched: 5. DNA of the CDR3: TGCGCCAGCAGTGCGGGGGGAGGGACTGGGGCCAACGTCCTGACTTTC. Translating it yields CASSAGGGTGANVLTF.

The V call is TRBV5-5, the J call TRBJ2-3; 7 bases are a match to TRBD1. V shed 6 bases and J 6 bases; nucleotides not matched to a gene: 10. This CDR3 has 14 residues. The germline gives CDR1 SGHKS, CDR2 YYEKEE (reference sequence). The CDR3 loop reads CASMSSQGDDTQYF. The CDR3 DNA reads as TGTGCCAGCATGAGCAGCCAGGGGGACGATACGCAGTATTTT.

There are a few counts of this clonotype. The V and J genes are TRBV7-9 and TRBJ2-5; 7 nucleotides match TRBD1. This CDR3 is built from 14 residues. Germline V CDR1 and CDR2: SEHNR, FQNEAQ (reference sequence). V lost 5 bases, J lost 5 bases, and 8 bases stayed unmatched. The CDR3 reads CASSPQTGFETQYF. CDR3 bases: TGTGCCAGCAGCCCCCAGACAGGGTTTGAGACCCAGTACTTC.

The gene calls are TRBV4-3 and TRBJ2-7, with 10 bases identical to TRBD1. Germline assignment: CDR1 LGHNA and CDR2 YSLEER. The CDR3 has 15 residues. After removal of 3 bases from V and 3 bases from J, the junction contained 5 bases not matched to a gene. As DNA, the CDR3 is TGCGCCAGCAGCCAGCAGACAGGGGGCGTCTACGAGCAGTACTTC. Translation gives CASSQQTGGVYEQYF.